These T cell receptor beta chains were read from a single sample in a study of blood T cell repertoires in COVID-19. TCRdb keeps only in-frame clones here, not all; method: immunoSEQ multiplex PCR. The data contain more than 85,000 clones, roughly 82% of them singletons. Material for sequencing was peripheral blood. The receptor source for this set is a man in his sixties with acute or convalescent COVID-19. CDR3s include the opening cysteine and the closing phenylalanine or tryptophan. Fields, in order: J gene, V gene, CDR3 protein.

j_call: TRBJ1-4; v_call: TRBV2; cdr3_aa: CASSEFRRVEKLFF
j_call: TRBJ1-1; v_call: TRBV5-1; cdr3_aa: CASSLNTQGTEAFF
j_call: TRBJ2-7; v_call: TRBV30; cdr3_aa: CAWSGGQGPYEQYF
j_call: TRBJ2-2; v_call: TRBV5-4; cdr3_aa: CASSSWKGGGVRANTGELFF
j_call: TRBJ2-7; v_call: TRBV5-1; cdr3_aa: CASSLGGGSNYEQYF
j_call: TRBJ2-1; v_call: TRBV7-2; cdr3_aa: CASSLLALLGNEQFF
j_call: TRBJ1-2; v_call: TRBV5-4; cdr3_aa: CASSLSGGYGYTF
j_call: TRBJ1-2; v_call: TRBV19; cdr3_aa: CASTTSGQGLWNYGYTF
j_call: TRBJ1-2; v_call: TRBV11-2; cdr3_aa: CASSSPVGYTF
j_call: TRBJ2-5; v_call: TRBV3-1/TRBV3-2; cdr3_aa: CASSRRTSGRRVGETQYF
j_call: TRBJ2-3; v_call: TRBV4-3; cdr3_aa: CASSQTAGGAADTQYF
j_call: TRBJ1-6; v_call: TRBV18; cdr3_aa: CASSGDSRDSPLHF
j_call: TRBJ2-3; v_call: TRBV7-2; cdr3_aa: CASSPAGTGTDTQYF
j_call: TRBJ1-6; v_call: TRBV28; cdr3_aa: CASSSQRHLPNSPLHF
j_call: TRBJ2-2; v_call: TRBV7-9; cdr3_aa: CASSFRTSGSGELFF
j_call: TRBJ2-5; v_call: TRBV7-9; cdr3_aa: CALAGGSPPETQYF
j_call: TRBJ2-2; v_call: TRBV3-1/TRBV3-2; cdr3_aa: CASSQRLRTSGGGGELFF
j_call: TRBJ1-2; v_call: TRBV5-1; cdr3_aa: CASNLGRGPQGYNYGYTF
j_call: TRBJ2-5; v_call: TRBV7-8; cdr3_aa: CASRFKGVFETQYF
j_call: TRBJ2-5; v_call: TRBV4-1; cdr3_aa: CASSHTGTEQETQYF
j_call: TRBJ1-5; v_call: TRBV5-1; cdr3_aa: CASSLGGVVGNQPQHF
j_call: TRBJ1-5; v_call: TRBV6-2/TRBV6-3; cdr3_aa: CASSPERRRGGSQPQHF
j_call: TRBJ1-1; v_call: TRBV7-9; cdr3_aa: CASSHSTGLNTEAFF
j_call: TRBJ2-7; v_call: TRBV5-5; cdr3_aa: CASSLISGTGAYEQYF
j_call: TRBJ1-3; v_call: TRBV28; cdr3_aa: CASSLQQGHSGNTIYF
j_call: TRBJ1-1; v_call: TRBV5-1; cdr3_aa: CASSLTRQNTEAFF
j_call: TRBJ2-3; v_call: TRBV28; cdr3_aa: CASSLGRSTDTQYF
j_call: TRBJ1-2; v_call: TRBV2; cdr3_aa: CASSERGGPGTLSTF
j_call: TRBJ1-3; v_call: TRBV6-6; cdr3_aa: CASTLRGADSGNTIYF
j_call: TRBJ1-3; v_call: TRBV1; cdr3_aa: CTSSQDLHGGPVTRLGEDTIYF
j_call: TRBJ1-6; v_call: TRBV5-1; cdr3_aa: CASSPSDGQRSLHF
j_call: TRBJ1-1; v_call: TRBV28; cdr3_aa: CASRPSLTGTTRFF
j_call: TRBJ1-5; v_call: TRBV2; cdr3_aa: CASRKGGGDNQPQHF
j_call: TRBJ1-1; v_call: TRBV19; cdr3_aa: CASSMLGPEAFF
j_call: TRBJ2-3; v_call: TRBV7-9; cdr3_aa: CASSSRGLPDTQYF
j_call: TRBJ2-5; v_call: TRBV10-3; cdr3_aa: CAIKPSGRAQYF
j_call: TRBJ1-2; v_call: TRBV25-1; cdr3_aa: CASSRPGQSKDGYTF
j_call: TRBJ2-7; v_call: TRBV6-5; cdr3_aa: CASSRGSPGYEQYF
j_call: TRBJ2-1; v_call: TRBV5-1; cdr3_aa: CASSSADRHEQFF
j_call: TRBJ2-3; v_call: TRBV1; cdr3_aa: CTSEGLSGLAGGNTQYF
j_call: TRBJ2-7; v_call: TRBV4-3; cdr3_aa: CASSQDAGGDEQYF
j_call: TRBJ1-2; v_call: TRBV7-2; cdr3_aa: CASSLSQVYGYTF
j_call: TRBJ1-2; v_call: TRBV18; cdr3_aa: CASSPPGGGYTF
j_call: TRBJ1-1; v_call: TRBV7-2; cdr3_aa: CASSLGVQGVRVTEAFF
j_call: TRBJ2-7; v_call: TRBV30; cdr3_aa: CAWSRDRGLDEQYF
j_call: TRBJ2-1; v_call: TRBV28; cdr3_aa: CASSSPKTSGYNEQFF
j_call: TRBJ2-2; v_call: TRBV21-1; cdr3_aa: CASPWEGVTGELFF
j_call: TRBJ1-2; v_call: TRBV3-1/TRBV3-2; cdr3_aa: CASSQWGGRHGYTF
j_call: TRBJ1-3; v_call: TRBV28; cdr3_aa: CASTLQGTLSGNTIYF
j_call: TRBJ1-4; v_call: TRBV5-1; cdr3_aa: CASSLTVKEDEKLFF
j_call: TRBJ2-1; v_call: TRBV10-3; cdr3_aa: CAISEVDRGYNEQFF
j_call: TRBJ2-5; v_call: TRBV3-1/TRBV3-2; cdr3_aa: CASSQPVVAGAPQETQYF
j_call: TRBJ2-2; v_call: TRBV18; cdr3_aa: CASSEQVPGELFF
j_call: TRBJ1-5; v_call: TRBV6-2/TRBV6-3; cdr3_aa: CASSRRDNRRYSNQPQHF